This T cell receptor beta chain was captured by sequencing in a study of T cell responses to AZD1222 COVID-19 vaccine. V was pared by 4 bases and J by 2 bases, with 15 bases between. Per the germline V gene, CDR1 is SGHRS and CDR2 is YFSETQ. This CDR3 has 15 residues. To note about this clone: No antigen is known for it.

Study outcomes and limitations: White British ancestry dominated among donors, who included more females, and clonal diversity was possibly underestimated. Unmutated variant regions reportedly attract nearly half of all spike-specific TCRs. Two AZD1222 doses significantly raised spike-specific TCR breadth and depth over controls.

Libraries were prepared by immunoSEQ multiplex PCR; TCRdb keeps only in-frame clonotypes and omits some of them. The profile shows 90,000 to 130,000 clones, about 87% of them singletons. This chain links TRBV5-1 with TRBJ2-5, with D perhaps assigned TRBD1 or TRBD2 (5 bases each). The sequencing here drew on peripheral blood, taken on day 0 of AZD1222 vaccination. The TCR sequence derives from an adult in good health. In DNA, the CDR3 is TGCGCCAGCAGCGGCTCCTTGGGACCTCAAGAGACCCAGTACTTC. It is translated as CASSGSLGPQETQYF.